The 5 T cell receptor beta chains listed next were all sequenced from one sample in a study of blood T cell repertoires in COVID-19. Sequenced by immunoSEQ multiplex PCR; TCRdb stores in-frame clones only, minus some. The data contain around 42,000 clones, 65% to 85% of them singletons. The sequenced sample consisted of peripheral blood. These receptors all stem from a woman older than 75 with acute or convalescent COVID-19.

In DNA, the CDR3 is TGCGCCAGCAGCCAAGATGTCTTCACAGATACGCAGTATTTT. Translation gives CASSQDVFTDTQYF. The rearrangement links TRBV4-3 to TRBJ2-3; D is undetermined. From germline, CDR1 is LGHNA and CDR2 YSLEER. Trimming took off 0 bases at V and 2 bases at J, with 6 bases between the two ends. The CDR3 runs 14 residues.

This chain connects TRBV19 to TRBJ2-3; 10 bases fit TRBD2. The CDR3 loop spans 18 amino acids. V was pared by 0 bases and J by 0 bases, with 6 bases of the junction left unmatched. Germline CDR1 reads LNHDA; CDR2 reads SQIVND (reference sequence). CDR3 loop: CASSIDPRLAGSTDTQYF. The DNA for the CDR3 is TGTGCCAGTAGTATAGATCCTCGACTAGCGGGCAGCACAGATACGCAGTATTTT.

V is TRBV6-4 and J is TRBJ2-2; 7 nucleotides agree with TRBD2. Germline values: CDR1 MRHNA, CDR2 SNTAGT. V shed 0 bases, J shed 4 bases, and the junction held 8 bases outside the gene matches. CDR3 length: 17 amino acids. Here the CDR3 DNA reads TGTGCCAGCAGTGACTCTGGCGGGAGTCAGGGCACCGGGGAGCTGTTTTTT. Its translation is CASSDSGGSQGTGELFF.

This clone was found once. CDR3 DNA sequence: TGTGCCAGCAGCCTCGACAGGGACCTTACCTTCGAGCAGTACTTC. Translation: CASSLDRDLTFEQYF. The rearrangement joins TRBV11-2 to TRBJ2-7; 7 bases are a match to TRBD1. CDR1 and CDR2 from the germline V gene are SGHAT and FQNNGV. Losses at the gene ends were 5 bases for V and 6 bases for J; bases not matched to a gene: 13. The CDR3 length is 15 residues.

The chain is built from TRBV13 and TRBJ2-1; 10 bases match TRBD2. J lost 2 bases, V lost 6 bases, and 4 bases had no gene match. The germline CDR1 and CDR2 sequences are PRHDT and FYEKMQ (reference sequence). This CDR3 is 15 amino acids long. The CDR3 DNA is TGTGCCAGCAGTCTCAGCGGGAGGGCCTACAATGAGCAGTTCTTC. Its protein product is CASSLSGRAYNEQFF.